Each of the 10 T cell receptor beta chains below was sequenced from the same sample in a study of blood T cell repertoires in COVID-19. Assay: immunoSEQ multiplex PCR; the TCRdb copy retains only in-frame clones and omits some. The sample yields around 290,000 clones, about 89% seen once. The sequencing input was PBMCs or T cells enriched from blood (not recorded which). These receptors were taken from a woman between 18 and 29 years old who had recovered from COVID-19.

As DNA, the CDR3 is TGTGCCAGCAGCTTAGGGAGTGGCTACACCTTC. Its protein is CASSLGSGYTF. The gene calls are TRBV5-6 and TRBJ1-2, with D hard to call. Germline CDR1 SGHDT, CDR2 YYEEEE. This CDR3 spans 11 amino acids. The V end lost 2 bases, the J end lost 7 bases, and 6 bases lay between the germline ends.

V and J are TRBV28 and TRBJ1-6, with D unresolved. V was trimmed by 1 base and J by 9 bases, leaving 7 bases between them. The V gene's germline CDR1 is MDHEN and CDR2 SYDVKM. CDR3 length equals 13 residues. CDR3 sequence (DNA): TGTGCCAGCAGTTTATCGGGGTTTTCACCCCTCCACTTT. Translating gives CASSLSGFSPLHF. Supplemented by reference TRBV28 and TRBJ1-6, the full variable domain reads DVKVTQSSRYLVKRTGEKVFLECVQDMDHENMFWYRQDPGLGLRLIYFSYDVKMKEKGDIPEGYSVSREKKERFSLILESASTNQTSMYLCASSLSGFSPLHFGNGTRLTVT.

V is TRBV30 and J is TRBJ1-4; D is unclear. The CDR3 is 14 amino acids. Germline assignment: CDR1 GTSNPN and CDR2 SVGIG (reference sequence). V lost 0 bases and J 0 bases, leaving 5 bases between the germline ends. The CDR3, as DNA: TGTGCCTGGAGTGTCGGGGCAACTAATGAAAAACTGTTTTTT. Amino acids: CAWSVGATNEKLFF.

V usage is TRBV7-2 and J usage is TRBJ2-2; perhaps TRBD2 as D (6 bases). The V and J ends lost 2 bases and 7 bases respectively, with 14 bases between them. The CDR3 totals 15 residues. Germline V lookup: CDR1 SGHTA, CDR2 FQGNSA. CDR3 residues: CASSLQGGSNGELFF. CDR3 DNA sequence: TGTGCCAGCAGCTTACAAGGAGGGAGTAACGGGGAGCTGTTTTTT.

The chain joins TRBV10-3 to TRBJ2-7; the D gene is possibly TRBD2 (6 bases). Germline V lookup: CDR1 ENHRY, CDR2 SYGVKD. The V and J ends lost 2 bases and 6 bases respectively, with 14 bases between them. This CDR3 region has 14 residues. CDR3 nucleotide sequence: TGTGCCATCAGTGAGGCTGGAGGGGTCGGCGAGCAGTACTTC. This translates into CAISEAGGVGEQYF.

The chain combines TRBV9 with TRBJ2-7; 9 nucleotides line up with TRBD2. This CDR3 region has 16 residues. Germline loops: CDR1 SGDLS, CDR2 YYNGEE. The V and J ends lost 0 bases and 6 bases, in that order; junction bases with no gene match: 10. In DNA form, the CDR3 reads TGTGCCAGCAGCGTAGAGTTGGCGGGAGGGCTTCGCGAGCAGTACTTC. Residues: CASSVELAGGLREQYF. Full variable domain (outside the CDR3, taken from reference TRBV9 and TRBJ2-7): DSGVTQTPKHLITATGQRVTLRCSPRSGDLSVYWYQQSLDQGLQFLIQYYNGEERAKGNILERFSAQQFPDLHSELNLSSLELGDSALYFCASSVELAGGLREQYFGPGTRLTVT.

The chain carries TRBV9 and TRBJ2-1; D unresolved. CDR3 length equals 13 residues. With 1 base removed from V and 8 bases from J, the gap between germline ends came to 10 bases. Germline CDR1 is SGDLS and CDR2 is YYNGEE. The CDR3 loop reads CASSVLWSDEQFF. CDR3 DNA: TGTGCCAGCAGCGTACTGTGGAGCGATGAGCAGTTCTTC. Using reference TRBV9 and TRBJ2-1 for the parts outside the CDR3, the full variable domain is DSGVTQTPKHLITATGQRVTLRCSPRSGDLSVYWYQQSLDQGLQFLIQYYNGEERAKGNILERFSAQQFPDLHSELNLSSLELGDSALYFCASSVLWSDEQFFGPGTRLTVL.

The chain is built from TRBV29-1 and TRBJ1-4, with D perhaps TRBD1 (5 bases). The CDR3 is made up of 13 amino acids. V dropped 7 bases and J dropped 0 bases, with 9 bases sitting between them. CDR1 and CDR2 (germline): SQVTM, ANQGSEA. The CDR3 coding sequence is TGCAGCGCACGACAGCCAACTAATGAAAAACTGTTTTTT. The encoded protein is CSARQPTNEKLFF.

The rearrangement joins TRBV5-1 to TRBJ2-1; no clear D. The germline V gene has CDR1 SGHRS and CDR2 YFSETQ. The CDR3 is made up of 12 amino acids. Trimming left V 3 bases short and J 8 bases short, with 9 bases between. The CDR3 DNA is TGCGCCAGCAGCTCCTCCGCGTATGAGCAGTTCTTC. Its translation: CASSSSAYEQFF.

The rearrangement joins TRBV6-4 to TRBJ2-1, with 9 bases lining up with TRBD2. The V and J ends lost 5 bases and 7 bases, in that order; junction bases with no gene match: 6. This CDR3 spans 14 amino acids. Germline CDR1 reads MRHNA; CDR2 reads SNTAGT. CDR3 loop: CASSQGLAPNEQFF. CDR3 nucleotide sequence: TGTGCCAGCAGTCAGGGACTAGCACCGAATGAGCAGTTCTTC.